The rows below give T cell receptor beta chains drawn from one sample of a study of blood T cell repertoires in COVID-19. The protocol was immunoSEQ multiplex PCR, while the TCRdb copy is restricted to in-frame clones and leaves out a portion. The table records 100,000 to 130,000 clones, roughly 88% of them present only once. Sequenced sample: peripheral blood. The receptors derive from a human donor in a cohort sampled during active COVID-19. The CDR3 runs from the conserved cysteine through the conserved F or W. The order of the fields is V gene, J gene, clone size, D gene, CDR3 DNA, CDR3 protein. D genes are given only for firm matches. Clone sizes are given selectively: once, few, many, or a class where the clone is expanded.

TRBV6-5,TRBJ1-4,NA,NA,TGTGCCAGCAGCTCCGGACAGATTAATGAAAAACTGTTTTTT,CASSSGQINEKLFF
TRBV14,TRBJ1-1,once,NA,TGTGCCAGCAGCCAAGAAAGTGAGCGGGTATCGGACACTGAAGCTTTCTTT,CASSQESERVSDTEAFF
TRBV24-1,TRBJ2-3,NA,TRBD1,TGTGCCACCCGGGGGACAGGCTTAGATACGCAGTATTTT,CATRGTGLDTQYF
TRBV18,TRBJ2-5,NA,TRBD2,TGTGCCAGCTCCGGACTAGCGGGAGTGGTCGGAGAGACCCAGTACTTC,CASSGLAGVVGETQYF
TRBV6-2/TRBV6-3,TRBJ2-5,NA,NA,TGTGCCAGCAGTCGCGGGTTGGGGACCCAGTACTTC,CASSRGLGTQYF
TRBV27,TRBJ2-1,NA,TRBD1,TGTGCCAGCAGACGCCAGTGGGACAGCGTAGACTCCTACAATGAGCAGTTCTTC,CASRRQWDSVDSYNEQFF
TRBV6-6,TRBJ2-3,NA,NA,TGTGCCAGCAGTAAGGACTACCCTTCTACTTCAGATACGCAGTATTTT,CASSKDYPSTSDTQYF
TRBV2,TRBJ2-7,NA,TRBD1,TGTGCCAGCGACGGGACAGGGGTCTACGAGCAGTACTTC,CASDGTGVYEQYF
TRBV3-1/TRBV3-2,TRBJ2-1,NA,NA,TGTGCCAGCAGCCAAGTTTATCAGGGCGGCGAGCAGTTCTTC,CASSQVYQGGEQFF
TRBV5-1,TRBJ2-1,few,TRBD1,TGCGCCAGCAGCTTGGGGACAGGGCCCAGCTCCTACAATGAGCAGTTCTTC,CASSLGTGPSSYNEQFF
TRBV7-2,TRBJ2-6,NA,TRBD1,TGTGCCAGCAGCTGGGGCTACAGGGGGCGAGGCTCTGGGGCCAACGTCCTGACTTTC,CASSWGYRGRGSGANVLTF
TRBV13,TRBJ2-7,NA,TRBD2,TGTGCCAGCAGCTCCGGGAAGCGGGGGGTCTACGAGCAGTACTTC,CASSSGKRGVYEQYF
TRBV7-8,TRBJ2-7,NA,NA,TGTGCCAGCAGCCCATACAGGCCGCCCTACGAGCAGTACTTC,CASSPYRPPYEQYF
TRBV5-5,TRBJ2-5,NA,TRBD2,TGTGCCAGCAGCTTGTGGGGCGGGAGGGTTAAGGAAGAGACCCAGTACTTC,CASSLWGGRVKEETQYF
TRBV28,TRBJ2-1,NA,NA,TGTGCCAGCAGCCCAGCTAGCCCTGAGCAGTTCTTC,CASSPASPEQFF
TRBV5-1,TRBJ1-2,NA,NA,TGCGCCAGCAGCTTGGACCCTAACAGGGAAGGTTATGGCTACACCTTC,CASSLDPNREGYGYTF
TRBV30,TRBJ1-2,once,NA,TGTGCCTGGAGTGTACCTCCCGGGATGAGCTATGGCTACACCTTC,CAWSVPPGMSYGYTF
TRBV7-9,TRBJ1-5,NA,TRBD1,TGTGCCAGCAGCTTAGAGGACAGGGGGCAGCCCCAGCATTTT,CASSLEDRGQPQHF
TRBV12-3/TRBV12-4,TRBJ1-1,NA,NA,TGTGCCAGCAGCCCGGGACTTCGCACTGAAGCTTTCTTT,CASSPGLRTEAFF
TRBV7-6,TRBJ1-3,NA,TRBD1,TGTGCCAGCAGCTTAGCCCCGGGACAGGGCTCTGGAAACACCATATATTTT,CASSLAPGQGSGNTIYF
TRBV12-3/TRBV12-4,TRBJ1-1,NA,NA,TGTGCCAGCAGTCCCGGGGGTGAAGCTTTCTTT,CASSPGGEAFF
TRBV9,TRBJ2-3,NA,TRBD2,TGTGCCAGCAGCGCTGGGACTAGCACTAGCACAGATACGCAGTATTTT,CASSAGTSTSTDTQYF
TRBV5-1,TRBJ1-5,once,TRBD1,TGCGCCAGCAGTACCGGGACAGGGAATCAGCCCCAGCATTTT,CASSTGTGNQPQHF
TRBV7-8,TRBJ2-7,NA,NA,TGTGCCAGCAGCCCCCTTCCGGGGAAGAGCTCCTACGAGCAGTACTTC,CASSPLPGKSSYEQYF
TRBV28,TRBJ1-2,NA,NA,TGTGCCAGCAGTTCCATTGGAGCAGGCTACACCTTC,CASSSIGAGYTF
TRBV6-5,TRBJ1-2,few,TRBD1,TGTGCCAGCAGTTCCCCCCTCCAGGGGGCAGGTAGTGGCTACACCTTC,CASSSPLQGAGSGYTF
TRBV21-1,TRBJ1-1,NA,NA,TGTGCCAGCAGCAGAATTCGGGGGGCGTGGGCTTTCTTT,CASSRIRGAWAFF
TRBV5-1,TRBJ1-3,NA,NA,TGCGCCAGCAGCTTGGACGATGCAGGGAACACCATATATTTT,CASSLDDAGNTIYF
TRBV9,TRBJ1-2,NA,NA,TGTGCCAGCAGCGTAGCGGATCGTGCGGGGGTCTATGGCTACACCTTC,CASSVADRAGVYGYTF
TRBV5-6,TRBJ1-2,NA,NA,TGTGCCAGCAGCTTGGACTTGACAAGCTATGGCTACACCTTC,CASSLDLTSYGYTF
TRBV7-3,TRBJ2-3,NA,NA,TGTGCCAGCAGCTTAATTCAGGGTCCAGATACGCAGTATTTT,CASSLIQGPDTQYF
TRBV7-2,TRBJ1-5,NA,NA,TGTGCCAGCAGTTACACTACGGGGAGTTATCAGCCCCAGCATTTT,CASSYTTGSYQPQHF
TRBV5-1,TRBJ1-2,NA,NA,TGCGCCAGCAGCTTGGAAGGGGATGGCTACACCTTC,CASSLEGDGYTF
TRBV5-1,TRBJ2-3,NA,TRBD2,TGCGCCAGCAGCACCTTCGGGAGGGGAGGGGATACGCAGTATTTT,CASSTFGRGGDTQYF
TRBV5-1,TRBJ2-3,NA,TRBD1,TGCGCCAGCAGCCATCGTGGGGCCGGACAGGCCCTAGATACGCAGTATTTT,CASSHRGAGQALDTQYF
TRBV15,TRBJ2-1,NA,TRBD2,TGTGCCACCAGCAGAGATCGCGGGAGGACACCCAATGAGCAGTTCTTC,CATSRDRGRTPNEQFF
TRBV29-1,TRBJ1-2,NA,TRBD1,TGCAGCGTTGAAGATCACCCGAGGTGGCAGGGGGGTGGCTACACCTTC,CSVEDHPRWQGGGYTF
TRBV2,TRBJ2-2,NA,NA,TGTGCCAGCATTGAATCCGTAGGGGTTCCCGGGGAGCTGTTTTTT,CASIESVGVPGELFF
TRBV18,TRBJ2-2,NA,TRBD1,TGTGCCAGCTCACCGAGGAATCAGGGGGAAACCGGGGAGCTGTTTTTT,CASSPRNQGETGELFF
TRBV19,TRBJ2-1,NA,NA,TGTGCCAGTAGTGAGGTCTCCGCGGGGTACAATGAGCAGTTCTTC,CASSEVSAGYNEQFF
TRBV15,TRBJ2-3,NA,TRBD1,TGTGCCACCAGCAGAGGACAGGGTGGTACAGATACGCAGTATTTT,CATSRGQGGTDTQYF
TRBV6-1,TRBJ2-7,NA,TRBD2,TGTGCCAGCAGTGGGGGGGAGGGACTAGGGGTCCACGAGCAGTACTTC,CASSGGEGLGVHEQYF
TRBV7-7,TRBJ2-1,NA,NA,TGTGCTAGCAGCTCCGGGAGCCCGAGCTCCTACAATGAGCAGTTCTTC,CASSSGSPSSYNEQFF
TRBV24-1,TRBJ2-3,NA,NA,TGTGCCACCAGTGACCGCGCGTACACAGATACGCAGTATTTT,CATSDRAYTDTQYF